The 10 T cell receptor beta chains listed next were all sequenced from one sample in a study of blood T cell repertoires in COVID-19. Some clones are missing from TCRdb's copy, which holds only in-frame ones; the method was immunoSEQ multiplex PCR. Seen here are under 200,000 clones, roughly 82% observed once, and the top ten hold around 5.2%. Sequencing was performed on PBMCs or T cells enriched from blood (not recorded which). Receptors originate from a woman between 55 and 75 years old with acute COVID-19.

J is TRBJ2-1 and V is TRBV29-1; 11 bases line up with TRBD1. Looked up from germline, CDR1 is SQVTM and CDR2 is ANQGSEA. CDR3 size: 15 residues. The junction had 8 bases not matched to a gene; V was cut back by 7 bases and J by 3 bases. In DNA, the CDR3 is TGCAGCGCCGCACCGGGACAGGGGGGCTACAATGAGCAGTTCTTC. It codes for CSAAPGQGGYNEQFF.

Points on this clone: In the same sample, other DNA sequences code for this CDR3. The chain carries TRBV4-2 and TRBJ1-3; no clear D. Germline V lookup: CDR1 LGHNA, CDR2 YNFKEQ. The CDR3 totals 15 residues. Trimming shortened V by 0 bases and J by 2 bases, and 8 bases separated the two germline ends. The CDR3 loop reads CASSQDAGTGNTIYF. Here the CDR3 DNA reads TGTGCCAGCAGCCAAGATGCGGGGACTGGAAACACCATATATTTT.

A few counts support this clone. The chain has TRBV27 and TRBJ2-7; a possible D gene is TRBD1 (7 bases). The V end was cut by 3 bases, the J end by 4 bases, with 13 bases between. There are 14 residues in the CDR3. Germline CDR1 and CDR2: MNHEY and SMNVEV (reference sequence). This CDR3 is CASSLGGRGYEQYF. The CDR3 coding sequence is TGTGCCAGCAGTTTGGGGGGCAGGGGGTACGAGCAGTACTTC.

The V and J genes are TRBV5-5 and TRBJ2-7, with a tentative D call TRBD2 (7 bases). V was cut by 4 bases and J by 4 bases, with 15 bases left in between. The CDR3 spans 14 residues. The germline V gene encodes CDR1 SGHKS and CDR2 YYEKEE (reference sequence). This CDR3 reads CASSRGGRVYEQYF. In DNA, the CDR3 is TGTGCCAGCAGCAGGGGGGGGCGAGTATACGAGCAGTACTTC.

V usage is TRBV27 and J usage is TRBJ1-5; 7 bases are shared with TRBD1. CDR3 length: 17 amino acids. The germline V gene encodes CDR1 MNHEY and CDR2 SMNVEV (reference sequence). Trimming at V came to 5 bases and at J to 3 bases, leaving 13 bases not matched to a gene. CDR3 sequence reads: CASSPLSTGRYNQPQHF. The CDR3 region has the DNA TGTGCCAGCAGTCCTCTCTCGACAGGGCGGTACAATCAGCCCCAGCATTTT.

This clone was detected once. The V gene is TRBV5-8, the J gene TRBJ2-5; D not certain. CDR1 and CDR2 from the germline V gene are SGHTS and YDEGEE. There are 13 residues in the CDR3. V lost 6 bases and J lost 2, with 11 bases in between. The CDR3 spells CASNLRLQETQYF. In nucleotides, the CDR3 is TGTGCCAGCAACCTACGGTTACAAGAGACCCAGTACTTC.

The rearrangement joins TRBV14 to TRBJ2-1; 9 bases map to TRBD2. Looked up from germline, CDR1 is SGHDN and CDR2 is FVKESK. V was pared by 3 bases and J by 4 bases, with 7 bases of the junction left unmatched. This CDR3 is built from 16 residues. The CDR3 sequence: CASSQMAGGLYNEQFF. The CDR3 coding sequence is TGTGCCAGCAGCCAGATGGCGGGAGGGCTTTACAATGAGCAGTTCTTC.

DNA for the CDR3: TGCGCCAGCAGATTCGTCTTTGGACTAGCGATCGAGGGCACCGGGGAGCTGTTTTTT. Translation: CASRFVFGLAIEGTGELFF. This chain uses TRBV10-2 with TRBJ2-2; 9 nucleotides match TRBD2. The V and J ends lost 6 bases and 4 bases, in that order; junction bases with no gene match: 18. The CDR3 loop spans 19 amino acids. CDR1 WSHSY and CDR2 SAAADI come from the germline V gene.

The genes are TRBV4-2 and TRBJ2-3, with 12 bases identical to TRBD2. Germline CDR1 reads LGHNA; CDR2 reads YNFKEQ. Trimming took 0 bases from V and 13 from J; bases not matched to a gene: 5. The CDR3 has 14 residues. This chain's CDR3 is CASSQEWASGREYF. CDR3 in DNA: TGTGCCAGCAGCCAAGAGTGGGCTAGCGGGAGGGAGTATTTT.

The chain carries TRBV30 and TRBJ1-5; a possible D gene is TRBD1 (5 bases). The CDR3 extends over 13 amino acids. In germline, CDR1 is GTSNPN, CDR2 SVGIG (reference sequence). Trimming stripped 0 bases from V and 4 bases from J, with 7 bases between. Here the CDR3 DNA reads TGTGCCTGGAGTGTACAGGAAAATCAGCCCCAGCATTTT. As protein: CAWSVQENQPQHF.